These 15 T cell receptor beta chains share one sample of origin, sequenced in a study of cytomegalovirus exposure and HLA in healthy donors. The PCR used 60 Vbeta and 13 Jbeta primers. Clones were read by immunoSEQ multiplex PCR, and TCRdb kept only the in-frame ones, dropping some. Recorded for this sample: under 200,000 clones. The sample consisted of PBMCs. These receptor sequences come from a man aged 30-40 years in good health and CMV-seronegative.

The chain uses TRBV14 and TRBJ1-1; D is undetermined. CDR1 SGHDN and CDR2 FVKESK come from the germline V gene. This CDR3 region has 14 residues. V lost 4 bases to trimming and J lost 5 bases, with 14 bases between them. The CDR3 here is CASSPQLMETEAFF. CDR3 DNA: TGTGCCAGCAGCCCACAGTTAATGGAAACTGAAGCTTTCTTT.

This chain connects TRBV4-1 to TRBJ2-7, with 7 bases fitting TRBD1. Looked up from germline, CDR1 is MGHRA and CDR2 is YSYEKL. V dropped 2 bases and J dropped 3; count of bases not matched to a gene: 1. The CDR3 consists of 13 residues. CDR3 coding DNA: TGCGCCAGCAGCCAAAGGGACAGCTACGAGCAGTACTTC. This gives the protein CASSQRDSYEQYF.

The chain has TRBV28 and TRBJ1-5; TRBD1 aligns across 11 bases. The length of the CDR3 is 16 residues. V lost 6 bases to trimming and J lost 6 bases; unmatched junction nucleotides: 10. Germline V gives CDR1 MDHEN, CDR2 SYDVKM. The CDR3 here is CASRDPGQGVGQPQHF. For the CDR3, the DNA is TGTGCCAGCAGGGATCCGGGACAGGGGGTGGGTCAGCCCCAGCATTTT. Using reference TRBV28 and TRBJ1-5 for the parts outside the CDR3, the full variable domain is DVKVTQSSRYLVKRTGEKVFLECVQDMDHENMFWYRQDPGLGLRLIYFSYDVKMKEKGDIPEGYSVSREKKERFSLILESASTNQTSMYLCASRDPGQGVGQPQHFGDGTRLSIL.

J is TRBJ2-3 and V is TRBV7-2, with a possible D match to TRBD2 (5 bases). The germline CDR1 and CDR2 sequences are SGHTA and FQGNSA. CDR3 length equals 13 residues. With 9 bases removed from V and 4 bases from J, the gap between germline ends came to 14 bases. CDR3 sequence reads: CASRGPDADTQYF. CDR3 bases: TGTGCCAGTCGAGGGCCCGATGCAGATACGCAGTATTTT.

The V and J genes are TRBV19 and TRBJ2-3; TRBD1 agrees at 8 bases. V was pared by 0 bases and J by 3 bases, with 8 bases of the junction left unmatched. The germline gives CDR1 LNHDA, CDR2 SQIVND (reference sequence). This CDR3 contains 17 residues. The DNA for the CDR3 is TGTGCCAGTAGTATAGATCGACAGGGGCGAAATACAGATACGCAGTATTTT. It is translated as CASSIDRQGRNTDTQYF. The variable domain in full, completed from reference TRBV19 and TRBJ2-3, reads DGGITQSPKYLFRKEGQNVTLSCEQNLNHDAMYWYRQDPGQGLRLIYYSQIVNDFQKGDIAEGYSVSREKKESFPLTVTSAQKNPTAFYLCASSIDRQGRNTDTQYFGPGTRLTVL.

The chain has TRBV4-1 and TRBJ2-3; maybe TRBD2 (6 bases). Germline CDR1 is MGHRA and CDR2 is YSYEKL. The CDR3 totals 13 residues. Trimming stripped 4 bases from V and 1 base from J, with 6 bases between. The CDR3 DNA reads as TGCGCCAGCAGCCCTAGCGGCACAGATACGCAGTATTTT. This gives the protein CASSPSGTDTQYF.

The rearrangement links TRBV6-5 to TRBJ1-1; 9 bases map to TRBD1. The germline V gene encodes CDR1 MNHEY and CDR2 SVGAGI. V shed 6 bases, J shed 4 bases, and the junction held 9 bases outside the gene matches. The CDR3 runs 15 residues. The CDR3 nucleotides are TGTGCCAGCAGCCCAACGGGACAGGGATTCACTGAAGCTTTCTTT. Amino acids: CASSPTGQGFTEAFF.

V is TRBV2 and J is TRBJ2-7; D perhaps matches TRBD1 (5 bases). V gave up 7 bases and J gave up 4 bases, with 17 bases separating them. CDR3 size: 14 residues. Germline V CDR1 and CDR2: SNHLY, FYNNEI. This chain's CDR3 is CASIYRQGIYEQYF. The CDR3 DNA reads TGTGCCAGCATCTATCGGCAGGGAATATACGAGCAGTACTTC. The whole variable domain, filled in from reference TRBV2 and TRBJ2-7, reads EPEVTQTPSHQVTQMGQEVILRCVPISNHLYFYWYRQILGQKVEFLVSFYNNEISEKSEIFDDQFSVERPDGSNFTLKIRSTKLEDSAMYFCASIYRQGIYEQYFGPGTRLTVT.

The V call is TRBV28, the J call TRBJ1-1; 7 bases fit TRBD1. Germline V gene sequence: CDR1 MDHEN, CDR2 SYDVKM. With 6 bases clipped from V and 1 base from J, the junction kept 2 bases outside the gene matches. This CDR3 has 13 amino acids. The CDR3 loop reads CASRRTGNTEAFF. The CDR3 region has the DNA TGTGCCAGCAGAAGGACAGGGAACACTGAAGCTTTCTTT.

The chain joins TRBV5-1 to TRBJ2-5, with a possible D match to TRBD2 (6 bases). Germline CDR1 reads SGHRS; CDR2 reads YFSETQ. V was trimmed by 4 bases and J by 3 bases, leaving 19 bases between them. CDR3 length: 16 residues. Written as DNA, the CDR3 is TGCGCCAGCAGCCGAGCCCCGACTAGGGTTGAAGAGACCCAGTACTTC. The encoded protein is CASSRAPTRVEETQYF.

V gene TRBV10-3 combines with J gene TRBJ2-1, with D perhaps TRBD1 (5 bases). Deletions cut 4 bases from V and 3 bases from J, with 10 bases between. This CDR3 comprises 14 residues. From germline, CDR1 is ENHRY and CDR2 SYGVKD. CDR3 in DNA: TGTGCCATCAGTGCAGGGCTGGACTACAATGAGCAGTTCTTC. Its translation: CAISAGLDYNEQFF.

The chain couples TRBV9 to TRBJ1-1, with TRBD1 matching over 8 bases. Germline CDR1 and CDR2: SGDLS and YYNGEE. Trimming removed 4 bases from V and 1 base from J; junction bases left unmatched: 6. There are 15 residues in the CDR3. Written as DNA, the CDR3 is TGTGCCAGCAGCCCCATCGACAGGGGGAACACTGAAGCTTTCTTT. As protein: CASSPIDRGNTEAFF.

This sequence joins TRBV6-5 and TRBJ1-5, with TRBD1 identical over 8 bases. There are 15 residues in the CDR3. V dropped 6 bases and J dropped 0; count of bases not matched to a gene: 4. CDR1 is MNHEY, CDR2 SVGAGI, per germline. This CDR3 is CASSRDRSSNQPQHF. CDR3 DNA: TGTGCCAGCAGCCGGGACAGGAGTAGCAATCAGCCCCAGCATTTT.

The chain has TRBV2 and TRBJ1-1, with a weak D call TRBD1 (5 bases). V was clipped by 11 bases and J by 1 base, with 17 bases between them. The CDR3 has 14 amino acids. CDR1 and CDR2 from the germline V gene are SNHLY and FYNNEI. The CDR3 DNA is TGTGCCGGAACCAGGGAAGGCCCGAACACTGAAGCTTTCTTT. Translating gives CAGTREGPNTEAFF.

The chain couples TRBV10-2 to TRBJ2-7; the D gene is possibly TRBD2 (5 bases). CDR3 size: 15 residues. Trimming removed 6 bases from V and 1 base from J, with 16 bases in between. Germline loops: CDR1 WSHSY, CDR2 SAAADI. The CDR3 is CASSSRRVPSYEQYF. The CDR3 DNA reads TGCGCCAGCAGCTCCCGGCGGGTCCCGTCCTACGAGCAGTACTTC.